The entry below describes one TCR beta chain. What it recognizes is unknown. 5'RACE with constant-segment primers yielded barcoded, UMI-tagged TCR alpha and TCR beta cDNA libraries. A single record per CDR3 protein comes from TCRdb applying MiXCR to the 5' RACE reads. This table has under 450,000 distinct CDR3 sequences, 23% appearing once. Between the trimmed V and J ends, which lost 6 bases and 4 bases, there was a span of 12 bases. Germline V gene data show CDR1 as WSHSY and CDR2 as SAAADI. This CDR3 has 13 residues. The data are from a study of T-cell memory formation after mild COVID-19. At the level of the study: Clusters were largely donor specific. The study, taken as a whole, reports: Some SARS-CoV-2-responding clones were already detected in memory before infection.

The sequenced material came from PBMCs or a T cell subset sorted from them (not recorded which). The sequence was collected from an adult woman who had mild COVID-19 (a few samples of this study predate the infection). Cell type and time point are not known. This chain connects TRBV10-2 to TRBJ1-1; D unclear. CDR3 loop: CASSEGWGTEAFF. The CDR3 DNA sequence: TGCGCCAGCAGCGAAGGGTGGGGCACTGAAGCTTTCTTT.